Sequencing of this TCR beta chain was carried out in a study of T cell repertoires in cytomegalovirus infection. About the study: Public TCR beta signatures were indicative of both CMV infection and a matching HLA type.

CDR1 is SQVTM and CDR2 is ANQGSEA in the germline V gene. Trimming stripped 1 base from V and 3 bases from J, with 10 bases between. The CDR3 is made up of 13 amino acids. Via MiXCR, TCRdb re-called the reads, giving one row per CDR3 protein. The sample consists of under 800,000 distinct CDR3 sequences, more than 20% of them appearing once. Notes on the study in general: Summed frequency of shared TCR beta families picked out CMV carriers who also had the relevant HLA. There were HLA-C-restricted CMV-specific TCR beta clonotypes dominating the ex vivo response.

Regarding this clonotype: As yet, its antigen is unknown.

This rearrangement joins TRBV29-1 to TRBJ2-7; D is possibly TRBD2 (5 bases). The TCR originated in a human donor in good health (CMV status not recorded). Some clones in this sample may be carry-over from other donors' samples. Sequencing was performed on CD8+ T cells from PBMCs. The chain's CDR3 is CSVEGPGSYEQYF. In DNA form, the CDR3 reads TGCAGCGTTGAAGGGCCGGGAAGCTACGAGCAGTACTTC.